Presented here are 26 T cell receptor beta chains from one specimen sequenced in a study of T cells in Graves' hyperthyroidism and ophthalmopathy. RNA transcripts yielded amplified TCR beta CDR3 regions. The HTBI primer set served for first-round RT-PCR of the TCR CDR3. From the multiplex PCR reads, TCRdb called clonotypes with MiXCR, one entry per CDR3 protein. This table has 500,000 to 650,000 distinct CDR3 sequences, roughly 15% appearing once. The sequenced sample consisted of blood. The receptors shown here come from a woman aged 45-60 years with Graves' ophthalmopathy.

The table lists this clonotype with many counts. The genes are TRBV28 and TRBJ2-7; 8 bases map to TRBD2. The CDR3 contains 13 residues. J lost 6 bases, V lost 2 bases, and 3 bases had no gene match. CDR1 MDHEN and CDR2 SYDVKM come from the germline V gene. DNA for the CDR3: TGTGCCAGCAGTTTACCGGGAGGGACCGAGCAGTACTTC. Residues: CASSLPGGTEQYF.

This clonotype was counted ten times or more. The chain recombines TRBV6-1 with TRBJ2-1; TRBD1 matches 8 bases. Per the germline V gene, CDR1 is MNHNS and CDR2 is SASEGT. CDR3 size: 15 residues. The trim removed 6 bases at V and 0 bases at J, leaving 4 bases unmatched. The CDR3 nucleotides read TGTGCCAGCAGAACTACAGGGGGCTCCTACAATGAGCAGTTCTTC. Amino acids: CASRTTGGSYNEQFF.

The chain combines TRBV28 with TRBJ1-1; tentative D call: TRBD1 (5 bases). The ends were cut back, 3 bases at V and 0 bases at J, with 14 bases in the middle. From germline, CDR1 is MDHEN and CDR2 SYDVKM. The CDR3 has 16 residues. This CDR3 reads CASSFGARVMNTEAFF. DNA for the CDR3: TGTGCCAGCAGTTTTGGGGCCAGGGTAATGAACACTGAAGCTTTCTTT.

This clonotype was seen more than once but under ten times. V is TRBV6-1 and J is TRBJ1-4; no clear D. CDR1 is MNHNS, CDR2 SASEGT, per germline. Trimming left V 6 bases short and J 7 bases short, with 15 bases between. The CDR3 contains 14 residues. The CDR3 spells CASRFISVREKLFF. The CDR3 DNA reads TGTGCCAGCAGGTTCATCTCGGTTCGTGAAAAACTGTTTTTT.

Many counts were recorded for this clonotype. At one end, the junction sequence differs from germline, possibly due to a read error. The chain is built from TRBV7-7 and TRBJ1-1; D is ambiguous. Germline V lookup: CDR1 SSHAT, CDR2 FNYEAQ (reference sequence). This CDR3 region has 13 residues. CDR3 coding DNA: TGTGCTAGCAGCTCGGGATGGAACACTGAAGCTTTCTTT. Translating gives CASSSGWNTEAFF.

In this sample, this clonotype turned up many times. V and J are TRBV3-1 and TRBJ2-1, with 8 positions matching TRBD1. CDR1 is LGHDT, CDR2 YNNKEL, per germline (reference sequence). The CDR3 runs to 14 residues. J lost 7 bases, V lost 4 bases, and 6 bases had no gene match. CDR3 in amino acids: CASSRGTGGNEQFF. DNA of the CDR3: TGTGCCAGCAGCCGAGGGACAGGTGGGAATGAGCAGTTCTTC.

This clonotype has at least ten counts. CDR3 sequence (DNA): TGCAGTGCTAGCCCAGCGGGAGGTAGAGACATTCAGTACTTC. This sequence encodes CSASPAGGRDIQYF. This chain uses TRBV20-1 with TRBJ2-4; 9 bases fit TRBD2. The V and J ends lost 3 bases and 8 bases, in that order; junction bases with no gene match: 8. This CDR3 is 14 amino acids long. Germline-derived CDR1 and CDR2 are DFQATT and SNEGSKA (reference sequence).

In this sample, this clonotype turned up many times. The chain combines TRBV18 with TRBJ2-2; a possible D gene is TRBD2 (5 bases). Germline V gene lookup returns CDR1 KGHSH and CDR2 LQKENI. V was trimmed by 5 bases and J by 6 bases, leaving 7 bases between them. The CDR3 runs to 12 residues. The CDR3 coding sequence is TGTGCCAGCTCAAGAGGGTCCGGGGAGCTGTTTTTT. Amino acids: CASSRGSGELFF.

The chain recombines TRBV20-1 with TRBJ1-2; 7 bases map to TRBD1. Germline V gene data show CDR1 as DFQATT and CDR2 as SNEGSKA (reference sequence). Trimming took 0 bases from V and 0 from J; bases not matched to a gene: 4. This CDR3 region has 15 residues. The DNA of the CDR3 is TGCAGTGCTAGAGATGGGCAGGGGGCTAACTATGGCTACACCTTC. Its protein is CSARDGQGANYGYTF.

This clonotype has ten or more counts. The CDR3 DNA reads as TGCGCCAGCAGCTTGGCCTTGGGGGCTAAAGTCGCCAATGAGCAGTTCTTC. Amino acid sequence: CASSLALGAKVANEQFF. J is TRBJ2-1 and V is TRBV5-1, with a possible D match to TRBD1 (6 bases). Trimming left V 0 bases short and J 6 bases short, with 19 bases between. The CDR3 runs to 17 residues. Germline CDR1 is SGHRS and CDR2 is YFSETQ.

There are many counts of this clonotype. The V call is TRBV29-1, the J call TRBJ1-1; 7 bases map to TRBD1. J was trimmed by 2 bases and V by 4 bases; bases with no gene match: 10. Germline loops: CDR1 SQVTM, CDR2 ANQGSEA. The CDR3 covers 15 residues. The CDR3 reads CSVAYQGGTNTEAFF. Here the CDR3 DNA reads TGCAGCGTTGCCTACCAGGGGGGCACAAACACTGAAGCTTTCTTT.

The chain couples TRBV19 to TRBJ2-2; tentatively, D is TRBD2 (6 bases). The length of the CDR3 is 15 residues. CDR1 and CDR2 (germline): LNHDA, SQIVND (reference sequence). V was pared by 7 bases and J by 4 bases, with 16 bases between. This CDR3 reads CASNLGLPITGELFF. The CDR3 DNA reads as TGTGCCAGTAATCTGGGACTCCCCATCACCGGGGAGCTGTTTTTT.

This clonotype appeared many times. The J gene is TRBJ2-5, the V gene TRBV24-1; tentatively, D is TRBD1 or TRBD2 (5 bases each). The CDR3 totals 15 residues. Germline V gene lookup returns CDR1 KGHDR and CDR2 SFDVKD. V lost 3 bases to trimming and J lost 3 bases, with 13 bases between them. DNA for the CDR3: TGTGCCACCAGTGATCTCCGGGACGGAAAAGAGACCCAGTACTTC. Translating it yields CATSDLRDGKETQYF.

This clonotype has only one observation. The chain is built from TRBV6-5 and TRBJ2-7; 11 bases align to TRBD1. The CDR3 loop spans 16 amino acids. Germline V gene sequence: CDR1 MNHEY, CDR2 SVGAGI. The ends lost 2 bases at V and 4 bases at J; junction bases unmatched: 7. The CDR3 DNA is TGTGCCAGCAGTTACCTCGGGACAGGGGGGTTGTACGAGCAGTACTTC. Translated: CASSYLGTGGLYEQYF.

In its sample, this clonotype was seen a few times. The V call is TRBV7-3, the J call TRBJ2-6, with D unclear. Germline CDR1 and CDR2: SGHTA and FQGTGA. This CDR3 spans 18 amino acids. The germline V and J ends were trimmed by 1 base and 0 bases, with 13 bases remaining between them. The CDR3 DNA follows: TGTGCCAGCAGCTTAATCGCACACCGTTTCTCTGGGGCCAACGTCCTGACTTTC. As protein: CASSLIAHRFSGANVLTF. Full variable domain (outside the CDR3, taken from reference TRBV7-3 and TRBJ2-6): GAGVSQTPSNKVTEKGKYVELRCDPISGHTALYWYRQSLGQGPEFLIYFQGTGAADDSGLPNDRFFAVRPEGSVSTLKIQRTERGDSAVYLCASSLIAHRFSGANVLTFGAGSRLTVL.

This clonotype occurred many times. The rearrangement joins TRBV5-6 to TRBJ1-4; possible D gene TRBD1, 6 bases. V shed 0 bases and J shed 8 bases, with 20 bases lying between them. Germline CDR1 and CDR2: SGHDT and YYEEEE. The CDR3 length is 17 residues. The CDR3 protein is CASSLVLNREDNEKLFF. The CDR3 nucleotides are TGTGCCAGCAGCTTGGTCCTAAACAGGGAGGATAACGAAAAACTGTTTTTT.

The table lists this clonotype with many counts. The rearrangement links TRBV12-3 or TRBV12-4 to TRBJ2-1; perhaps TRBD1 as D (7 bases). The CDR3 runs to 17 residues. V dropped 4 bases and J dropped 5 bases, with 21 bases sitting between them. CDR3 nucleotide sequence: TGTGCCAGCAGTTCCGGGGGACAGCTTATCCCCCACAATGAGCAGTTCTTC. As protein: CASSSGGQLIPHNEQFF.

The sample holds many counts of this clonotype. This chain joins TRBV20-1 and TRBJ1-5; no reliable D call. Per germline, CDR1 DFQATT and CDR2 SNEGSKA (reference sequence). The V and J ends lost 6 bases and 0 bases respectively, with 12 bases between them. The CDR3 totals 14 residues. The CDR3: CSAEGQYSNQPQHF. The CDR3 DNA is TGCAGTGCAGAAGGCCAGTATAGCAATCAGCCCCAGCATTTT.

This clonotype was recorded at least ten times. CDR3 amino acids: CASRDRGLTYEQYF. CDR3 DNA: TGTGCCAGCAGAGACAGGGGCCTCACCTACGAGCAGTACTTC. This chain uses TRBV28 with TRBJ2-7, with 8 nucleotides matching TRBD1. Germline V lookup: CDR1 MDHEN, CDR2 SYDVKM. V dropped 6 bases and J dropped 2; count of bases not matched to a gene: 6. The CDR3 is 14 residues long.

This clonotype was found many times. The chain has TRBV3-1 and TRBJ2-2; no definite D call. Per germline, CDR1 LGHDT and CDR2 YNNKEL (reference sequence). Trimming cost V 2 bases and J 1 base, with 5 bases left between them. The CDR3 has 14 residues. The CDR3 spells CASSQPLNTGELFF. CDR3 DNA sequence: TGTGCCAGCAGCCAACCCTTGAACACCGGGGAGCTGTTTTTT.

The gene calls are TRBV7-9 and TRBJ1-5; D may be TRBD1 (6 bases). V was shortened by 1 base and J by 0 bases, with 13 bases between the two germline ends. The CDR3 has 17 residues. The germline V gene has CDR1 SEHNR and CDR2 FQNEAQ (reference sequence). The CDR3: CASSLVSGEYSNQPQHF. The CDR3 DNA reads TGTGCCAGCAGCTTAGTCTCAGGGGAATATAGCAATCAGCCCCAGCATTTT. The full variable domain, with the rest looked up from reference TRBV7-9 and TRBJ1-5, is DTGVSQNPRHKITKRGQNVTFRCDPISEHNRLYWYRQTLGQGPEFLTYFQNEAQLEKSRLLSDRFSAERPKGSFSTLEIQRTEQGDSAMYLCASSLVSGEYSNQPQHFGDGTRLSIL.

This clonotype was counted at least ten times. The chain links TRBV28 to TRBJ2-1; a possible D gene is TRBD2 (6 bases). In germline, CDR1 is MDHEN, CDR2 SYDVKM. The CDR3 is 12 residues long. The ends were cut back, 2 bases at V and 9 bases at J, with 8 bases in the middle. The CDR3, as DNA: TGTGCCAGCAGTTTAAGGAGGGTTGAGCAGTTCTTC. Amino acid sequence: CASSLRRVEQFF.

This clonotype has more than one count but fewer than ten. V gene TRBV6-2 or TRBV6-3 combines with J gene TRBJ2-1; no reliable D call. The germline gives CDR1 MNHEY, CDR2 SVGEGT. The CDR3 spans 15 residues. Trimming removed 6 bases from V and 6 bases from J, with 18 bases in between. CDR3 protein: CASRNQDEIRNEQFF. Here the CDR3 DNA reads TGTGCCAGCAGAAACCAGGACGAGATTCGCAATGAGCAGTTCTTC.

The CDR3 is CASSDRAEAFF. CDR3 in DNA: TGTGCCAGCAGCGACCGGGCTGAAGCTTTCTTT. The rearrangement joins TRBV7-9 to TRBJ1-1; no reliable D call. Germline-derived CDR1 and CDR2 are SEHNR and FQNEAQ (reference sequence). This CDR3 has 11 amino acids. The germline V and J ends were trimmed by 5 bases and 6 bases, with 7 bases remaining between them. The full variable domain, rest sourced from reference TRBV7-9 and TRBJ1-1, is DTGVSQNPRHKITKRGQNVTFRCDPISEHNRLYWYRQTLGQGPEFLTYFQNEAQLEKSRLLSDRFSAERPKGSFSTLEIQRTEQGDSAMYLCASSDRAEAFFGQGTRLTVV.

This chain's CDR3 is CASSFLGAHGEQYF. The CDR3 nucleotides read TGTGCCAGCAGTTTTTTGGGGGCCCATGGCGAGCAGTACTTC. The rearrangement uses TRBV27 and TRBJ2-7; perhaps TRBD1 as D (6 bases). Trimming left V 3 bases short and J 6 bases short, with 15 bases between. Germline assignment: CDR1 MNHEY and CDR2 SMNVEV (reference sequence). This CDR3 region has 14 residues.

This clonotype came up many times. The chain combines TRBV28 with TRBJ2-1; D might be TRBD2 (6 bases). Germline CDR1 reads MDHEN; CDR2 reads SYDVKM. Trimming removed 1 base at V and 3 bases at J, with 19 bases between. The CDR3 loop spans 18 amino acids. CDR3 in amino acids: CASSLLGLGRTDYNEQFF. The CDR3 bases are TGTGCCAGCAGTTTATTGGGCTTGGGGAGGACCGACTACAATGAGCAGTTCTTC.